This TCR beta chain was obtained from a study of CD8+ T cells in alopecia areata. Treatment meaning: oral pan-JAK inhibitor, 5-10 mg twice daily. Alopecia areata patients provided lesional scalp punch biopsies and peripheral blood, both collected for the study. Trimming removed 1 base at V and 0 bases at J, with 23 bases between. CDR3 length: 20 amino acids. Germline CDR1 MNHEY, CDR2 SMNVEV (reference sequence). Points from the study as a whole: Scalp samples also yield sequences of resident alphabeta T cells from normal skin.

The authors extracted RNA and reverse transcribed it into cDNA as the sequencing template. Sequenced by immunoSEQ multiplex PCR; TCRdb stores in-frame clones only, minus some. The sample consists of 4,000 to 4,500 clones, around 68% of them appearing once. As regards this clone: No antigen is known for it. The sample carries other DNA sequences with the same CDR3.

The starting material was skin, obtained at week 4, from a patient treated with tofacitinib. The chain links TRBV27 to TRBJ2-3, with D possibly being TRBD1 (5 bases). The origin of this receptor is a human donor with alopecia areata. DNA for the CDR3: TGTGCCAGCAGTTTATTCTTGAGAACAGGAGACCCTGCTAGCACAGATACGCAGTATTTT. This codes for CASSLFLRTGDPASTDTQYF.